A single sample is the source of the 17 T cell receptor beta chains below, sequenced in a study of OX40 agonist ivuxolimab in advanced cancers. Profiling relied on immunoSEQ multiplex PCR, and the TCRdb table lists in-frame clones only, not all of them. The sample comprises approximately 90,000 clones, 87% of which are singletons, and roughly 4.9% rests with the top ten. The material sequenced was CD4+ or CD8+ T cells sorted from blood, taken in a trial of the OX40 agonist ivuxolimab. The receptors were gathered from an adult with an advanced solid tumor such as melanoma, head and neck, liver or kidney cancer.

This chain uses TRBV5-8 with TRBJ2-3, with TRBD1 identical over 12 bases. The CDR3 spans 16 residues. V shed 5 bases, J shed 0 bases, and the junction held 4 bases outside the gene matches. The germline V gene has CDR1 SGHTS and CDR2 YDEGEE. As DNA, the CDR3 is TGTGCCAGCAGTTCCGGGACAGGGGGCAGCACAGATACGCAGTATTTT. It yields the protein CASSSGTGGSTDTQYF. Variable domain in full (rest from reference TRBV5-8 and TRBJ2-3): EAGVTQSPTHLIKTRGQQATLRCSPISGHTSVYWYQQALGLGLQFLLWYDEGEERNRGNFPPRFSGRQFPNYSSELNVNALELEDSALYLCASSSGTGGSTDTQYFGPGTRLTVL.

J is TRBJ1-3 and V is TRBV30; tentatively, D is TRBD1 (5 bases). Looked up from germline, CDR1 is GTSNPN and CDR2 is SVGIG (reference sequence). The length of the CDR3 is 15 residues. V was cut by 0 bases and J by 1 base, with 10 bases left in between. The CDR3 DNA reads TGTGCCTGGAGTGTAAGTGAGGGGTCTGGAAACACCATATATTTT. It translates to CAWSVSEGSGNTIYF.

V usage is TRBV30 and J usage is TRBJ1-2, with D unclear. Trimming pared 8 bases from V and 3 bases from J, leaving 10 bases between. This CDR3 region has 11 residues. Looked up from germline, CDR1 is GTSNPN and CDR2 is SVGIG (reference sequence). The CDR3 DNA sequence: TGTGCCGGAGACACCTACTATGGCTACACCTTC. Its translation: CAGDTYYGYTF.

The gene calls are TRBV28 and TRBJ1-1, with TRBD1 matching 8 bases. The CDR3 extends over 17 amino acids. Looked up from germline, CDR1 is MDHEN and CDR2 is SYDVKM. Germline trimming cut 5 bases from V and 0 bases from J; bases unmatched to any gene: 11. CDR3 DNA: TGTGCCAGCAGTCCATCACGGACAGGGTCACTGAACACTGAAGCTTTCTTT. Protein: CASSPSRTGSLNTEAFF.

The chain employs TRBV18 and TRBJ2-5, with 8 bases aligning to TRBD1. The CDR3 covers 17 residues. V trimming: 3 bases; J trimming: 5 bases; junction bases outside the gene matches: 14. Looked up from germline, CDR1 is KGHSH and CDR2 is LQKENI. CDR3 nucleotides: TGTGCCAGCTCACCTCGGACAGGGCTTGTCGGATTCGAGACCCAGTACTTC. Translated, it gives CASSPRTGLVGFETQYF.

This clone was detected once. The J gene is TRBJ2-3, the V gene TRBV29-1; TRBD2 aligns across 7 bases. Germline values: CDR1 SQVTM, CDR2 ANQGSEA. The length of the CDR3 is 12 residues. The ends lost 6 bases at V and 2 bases at J; junction bases unmatched: 2. The DNA of the CDR3 is TGCAGCGTGGGGACTAACACAGATACGCAGTATTTT. It codes for CSVGTNTDTQYF.

The CDR3, as DNA: TGTGCCAGCAGCCGAGGGGGATCGGTCACTGAAGCTTTCTTT. Translating gives CASSRGGSVTEAFF. The V and J genes are TRBV11-2 and TRBJ1-1; TRBD1 might be the D (6 bases). This CDR3 is built from 14 residues. Germline V lookup: CDR1 SGHAT, CDR2 FQNNGV. The ends were cut back, 5 bases at V and 4 bases at J, with 14 bases in the middle.

The genes are TRBV15 and TRBJ1-4, with D possibly TRBD1 on 6 matching bases. The CDR3 covers 15 residues. Trimming removed 0 bases at V and 5 bases at J, with 10 bases between. CDR1 and CDR2 (germline): LNHNV, YYDKDF (reference sequence). The CDR3 loop reads CATSRDRGVNEKLFF. CDR3 sequence (DNA): TGTGCCACCAGCAGAGATAGGGGGGTAAATGAAAAACTGTTTTTT.

This chain links TRBV6-4 with TRBJ1-2; 10 bases match TRBD1. This CDR3 spans 15 amino acids. The J segment lost 5 bases and the V segment lost 6 bases, leaving 9 bases of the junction unmatched. Germline CDR1 and CDR2: MRHNA and SNTAGT. CDR3 nucleotides: TGTGCCAGCAGAACCGGGACAGGGGCTCCTTATGGCTACACCTTC. Translated, it gives CASRTGTGAPYGYTF.

The chain couples TRBV25-1 to TRBJ2-5; TRBD1 matches 8 bases. The J segment lost 1 base and the V segment lost 3 bases, leaving 4 bases of the junction unmatched. There are 15 residues in the CDR3. The germline V gene encodes CDR1 MGHDK and CDR2 SYGVNS. In nucleotides, the CDR3 is TGTGCCAGCAGTGAGATACAGGGGGTCCAAGAGACCCAGTACTTC. Translating it yields CASSEIQGVQETQYF.

The chain uses TRBV7-3 and TRBJ2-1, with 7 bases identical to TRBD2. Germline CDR1 is SGHTA and CDR2 is FQGTGA. V shed 1 base and J 5 bases; nucleotides not matched to a gene: 5. The CDR3 has 15 residues. The CDR3 loop reads CASSLMASGNNEQFF. The CDR3, as DNA: TGTGCCAGCAGCTTAATGGCTAGCGGAAACAATGAGCAGTTCTTC.

The V call is TRBV5-1, the J call TRBJ2-1; 8 bases fit TRBD2. CDR3 length: 15 amino acids. V was clipped by 4 bases and J by 3 bases; unmatched bases: 6. Germline CDR1 SGHRS, CDR2 YFSETQ. The CDR3 reads CASSLAGGNYNEQFF. CDR3 DNA sequence: TGCGCCAGCAGCCTAGCGGGCGGGAACTACAATGAGCAGTTCTTC.

This sequence joins TRBV19 and TRBJ2-2; the match to TRBD1 covers 9 bases. V lost 1 base to trimming and J lost 3 bases; unmatched junction nucleotides: 6. Germline values: CDR1 LNHDA, CDR2 SQIVND (reference sequence). The CDR3 is 17 residues long. CDR3 sequence (DNA): TGTGCCAGTAGTATAGGTCCGGGACAGGGATACACCGGGGAGCTGTTTTTT. Translation gives CASSIGPGQGYTGELFF.

J is TRBJ1-4 and V is TRBV5-1; 8 bases map to TRBD1. V gave up 4 bases and J gave up 7 bases; unmatched junction bases: 12. The CDR3 runs 16 residues. The germline V gene has CDR1 SGHRS and CDR2 YFSETQ. The CDR3 DNA reads as TGCGCCAGCAGCCCGACCCCAGGGGGCGAATCTGAAAAACTGTTTTTT. It translates to CASSPTPGGESEKLFF.

The rearrangement joins TRBV11-3 to TRBJ2-7; no clear D. Trimming removed 1 base at V and 6 bases at J, with 10 bases between. Germline loops: CDR1 SGHNT, CDR2 YENEEA. This CDR3 is built from 13 residues. The CDR3 loop reads CASSLAWVSEQYV. The CDR3 DNA reads TGTGCCAGCAGCTTAGCTTGGGTCTCCGAGCAGTACGTC.

This sequence joins TRBV25-1 and TRBJ1-2; maybe TRBD1 (5 bases). Looked up from germline, CDR1 is MGHDK and CDR2 is SYGVNS. The CDR3 covers 12 residues. The ends were cut back, 4 bases at V and 7 bases at J, with 10 bases in the middle. CDR3 residues: CASSARQSGYTF. The CDR3 coding sequence is TGTGCCAGCAGTGCCAGACAGTCTGGCTACACCTTC.

The chain joins TRBV14 to TRBJ2-3; TRBD2 might be the D (5 bases). Trimming pared 0 bases from V and 6 bases from J, leaving 13 bases between. The CDR3 totals 15 residues. In germline, CDR1 is SGHDN, CDR2 FVKESK. CDR3 region: CASSQDLRDFDTQYF. The CDR3 DNA sequence: TGTGCCAGCAGCCAAGATCTACGGGATTTCGATACGCAGTATTTT.